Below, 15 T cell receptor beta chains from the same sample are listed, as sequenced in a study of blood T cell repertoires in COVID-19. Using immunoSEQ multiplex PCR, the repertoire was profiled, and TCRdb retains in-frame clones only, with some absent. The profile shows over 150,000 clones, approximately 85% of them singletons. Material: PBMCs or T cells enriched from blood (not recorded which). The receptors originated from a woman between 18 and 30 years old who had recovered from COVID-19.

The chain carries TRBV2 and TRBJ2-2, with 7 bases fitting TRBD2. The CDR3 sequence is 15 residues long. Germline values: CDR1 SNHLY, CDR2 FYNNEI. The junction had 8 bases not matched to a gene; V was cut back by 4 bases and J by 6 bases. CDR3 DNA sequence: TGTGCCAGCAGTGCTGGCGGGAGCTTCGCCGGGGAGCTGTTTTTT. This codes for CASSAGGSFAGELFF.

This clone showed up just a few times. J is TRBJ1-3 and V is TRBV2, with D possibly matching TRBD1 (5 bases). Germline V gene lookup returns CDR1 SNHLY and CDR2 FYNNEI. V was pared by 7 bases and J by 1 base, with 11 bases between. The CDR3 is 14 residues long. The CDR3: CASTQGTSGNTIYF. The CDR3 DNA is TGTGCCAGCACCCAAGGGACTTCTGGAAACACCATATATTTT.

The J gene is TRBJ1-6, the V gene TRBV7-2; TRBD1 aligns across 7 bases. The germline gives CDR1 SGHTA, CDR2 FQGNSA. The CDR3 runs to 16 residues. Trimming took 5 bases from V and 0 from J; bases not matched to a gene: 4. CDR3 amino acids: CASSTRQGSYNSPLHF. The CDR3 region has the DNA TGTGCCAGCAGCACCCGACAGGGCTCCTATAATTCACCCCTCCACTTT.

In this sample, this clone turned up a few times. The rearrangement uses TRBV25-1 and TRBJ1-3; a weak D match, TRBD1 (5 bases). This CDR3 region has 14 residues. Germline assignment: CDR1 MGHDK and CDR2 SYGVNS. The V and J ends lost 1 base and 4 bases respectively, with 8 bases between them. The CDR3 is CASSEWAGGNTIYF. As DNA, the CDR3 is TGTGCCAGCAGTGAATGGGCAGGGGGAAACACCATATATTTT.

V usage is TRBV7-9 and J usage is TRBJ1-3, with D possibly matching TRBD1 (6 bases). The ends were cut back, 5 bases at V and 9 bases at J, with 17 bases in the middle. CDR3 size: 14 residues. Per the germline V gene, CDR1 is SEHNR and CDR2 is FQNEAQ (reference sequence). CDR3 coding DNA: TGTGCCAGCAGCCCCCAAGCGGGGGCGGTCACCATATATTTT. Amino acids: CASSPQAGAVTIYF.

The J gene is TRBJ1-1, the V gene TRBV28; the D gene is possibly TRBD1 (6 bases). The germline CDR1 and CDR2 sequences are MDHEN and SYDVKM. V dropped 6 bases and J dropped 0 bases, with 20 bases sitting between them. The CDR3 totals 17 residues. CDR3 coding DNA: TGTGCCAGCAGCCCTCCACAGGGTTGGGGAATGAACACTGAAGCTTTCTTT. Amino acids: CASSPPQGWGMNTEAFF.

CDR3 sequence: CASSLMSSGGTTQYF. The CDR3 coding sequence is TGCGCCAGCAGCTTGATGTCTTCGGGAGGGACGACGCAGTATTTT. The rearrangement joins TRBV5-1 to TRBJ2-3; 8 bases align to TRBD2. The germline gives CDR1 SGHRS, CDR2 YFSETQ. The ends lost 1 base at V and 9 bases at J; junction bases unmatched: 10. The CDR3 loop spans 15 amino acids.

In nucleotides, the CDR3 is TGTGCCAGTAGTAGACAGGGAGACACAGATACGCAGTATTTT. The encoded protein is CASSRQGDTDTQYF. The V gene is TRBV19, the J gene TRBJ2-3; TRBD1 matches at 7 bases. V lost 4 bases to trimming and J lost 2 bases; unmatched junction nucleotides: 3. Germline V gene lookup returns CDR1 LNHDA and CDR2 SQIVND (reference sequence). There are 14 residues in the CDR3.

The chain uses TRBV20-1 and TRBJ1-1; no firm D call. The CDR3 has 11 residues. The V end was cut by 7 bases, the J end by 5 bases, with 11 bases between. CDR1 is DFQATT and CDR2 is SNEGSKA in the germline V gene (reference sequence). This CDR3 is CSVPGGTEAFF. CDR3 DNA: TGCAGTGTACCGGGTGGGACTGAAGCTTTCTTT.

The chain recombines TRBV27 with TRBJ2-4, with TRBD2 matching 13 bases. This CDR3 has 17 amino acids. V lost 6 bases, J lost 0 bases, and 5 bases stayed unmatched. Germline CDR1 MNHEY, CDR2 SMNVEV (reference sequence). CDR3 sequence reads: CASRSGLAGTAKNIQYF. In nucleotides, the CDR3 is TGTGCCAGCAGATCGGGACTAGCGGGGACAGCCAAAAACATTCAGTACTTC.

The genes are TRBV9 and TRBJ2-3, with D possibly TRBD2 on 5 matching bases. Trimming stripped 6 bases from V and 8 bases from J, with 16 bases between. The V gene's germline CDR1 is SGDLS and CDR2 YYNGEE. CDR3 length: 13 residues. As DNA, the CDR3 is TGTGCCAGCAACCTAGCTCTTACGGGTACGCAGTATTTT. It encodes CASNLALTGTQYF.

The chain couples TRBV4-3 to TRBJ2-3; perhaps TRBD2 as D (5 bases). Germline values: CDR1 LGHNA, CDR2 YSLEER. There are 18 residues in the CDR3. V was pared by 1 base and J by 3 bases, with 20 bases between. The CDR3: CASSQVLVSGELTDTQYF. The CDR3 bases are TGCGCCAGCAGCCAAGTCCTCGTCAGCGGAGAACTTACAGATACGCAGTATTTT.

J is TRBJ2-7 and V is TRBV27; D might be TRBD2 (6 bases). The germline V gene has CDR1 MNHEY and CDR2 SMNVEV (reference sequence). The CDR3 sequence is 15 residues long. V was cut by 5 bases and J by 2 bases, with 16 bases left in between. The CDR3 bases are TGTGCCAGCAGTCAGCCGGGACTCAGAGCCTACGAGCAGTACTTC. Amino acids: CASSQPGLRAYEQYF.

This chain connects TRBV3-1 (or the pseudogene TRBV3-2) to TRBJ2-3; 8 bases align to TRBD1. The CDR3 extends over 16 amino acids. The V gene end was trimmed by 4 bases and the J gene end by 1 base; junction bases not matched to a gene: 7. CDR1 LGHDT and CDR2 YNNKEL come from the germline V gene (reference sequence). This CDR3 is CASSPGQGRGTDTQYF. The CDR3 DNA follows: TGTGCCAGCAGCCCCGGACAGGGACGGGGCACAGATACGCAGTATTTT.

The CDR3 region is CASSPLGSRGEKLFF. Written as DNA, the CDR3 is TGTGCCAGCAGCCCTCTGGGGTCTCGGGGTGAAAAACTGTTTTTT. The chain carries TRBV9 and TRBJ1-4; D gene unclear. V dropped 4 bases and J dropped 7 bases, with 17 bases sitting between them. The CDR3 loop spans 15 amino acids. Germline lookup yields CDR1 SGDLS and CDR2 YYNGEE.